A selection of T cell receptor beta chains follows, all from one sample in a study of shared T cell receptors in the human thymus. Assay: immunoSEQ multiplex PCR; the TCRdb copy retains only in-frame clones and omits some. The table includes some 700,000 clones, 70% to 90% detected once. These same records also appear under a second study, on human thymus T cells.

Sequencing was done on a sample of thymocytes. The receptors stem from a girl under three years old with a congenital heart defect. Each CDR3 is given with its conserved first and last residue. The order of the fields is clone size, J gene, D gene, V gene, CDR3 DNA, CDR3 protein. The D gene is left open where the match is weak. Clone size is not always given. Where it is, it says once, few, many or a class for expanded clones.

. TRBJ2-3 . TRBV10-1 TGCGCCAGCAGTGAGTCGACTAGTCGCACAGATACGCAGTATTTT CASSESTSRTDTQYF
. TRBJ2-7 . TRBV9 TGTGCCAGCAGCGTAGGACAGGGGCTCGGTTCAAATCAGCGGGGTACCGAGCAGTACTTC CASSVGQGLGSNQRGTEQYF
few TRBJ2-1 TRBD2 TRBV9 TGTGCCAGCAGCGGGGACGGGACTAGCGGGGGGGCGGTGGGCGATGAGCAGTTCTTC CASSGDGTSGGAVGDEQFF
few TRBJ1-2 TRBD1 TRBV13 TGTGCCAGCGGGACAGAGCCTAACTATGGCTACACCTTC CASGTEPNYGYTF
. TRBJ1-2 TRBD1 TRBV11-2 TGTGCCAGCAGCCCCGGGACAGGGTATGAGGTTGGCACCTTC CASSPGTGYEVGTF
. TRBJ1-1 TRBD1 TRBV7-9 TGTGCCAGCAGCACACACCGGGACAGGGGTACGAATAGACCGATTGAAGCTTTCTTT CASSTHRDRGTNRPIEAFF
. TRBJ2-4 . TRBV5-6 TGTGCCAGCAGCCATAGCGGCCCCCTCGACATTCAGTACTTC CASSHSGPLDIQYF
. TRBJ1-2 . TRBV5-6 TGTGCCAGCAGCTTGATCAAACCGCGGCGTTGTTATGGCTACACCTTC CASSLIKPRRCYGYTF
. TRBJ2-1 TRBD2 TRBV12-5 TGTGCTAGTGGTTCAGTCTTAGCGGGGACTAGCTCCTACAATGAGCAGTTCTTC CASGSVLAGTSSYNEQFF
. TRBJ2-3 TRBD2 TRBV10-3 TGTGCCATCAGTGAGATGCGACTAGCGGGGGGCCCCGGTAGATTTGGGGATACGCAGTATTTT CAISEMRLAGGPGRFGDTQYF
. TRBJ2-2 . TRBV1 TGCACCAGCAGCCAAGACGCTAGCGTCCCGGGGGGGGAGCTGTTTTTT CTSSQDASVPGGELFF
. TRBJ2-5 . TRBV4-3 TGCGCCAGCAGCCTACGAAAAACCCTCTCGGTACCAGGGACCCAGTACTTC CASSLRKTLSVPGTQYF
once TRBJ2-1 . TRBV12-5 TGTGCTAGTGGTTTGGTCCCCACTGACAGGTTCAATGAGCAGTTCTTC CASGLVPTDRFNEQFF
. TRBJ1-2 TRBD1 TRBV4-3 TGCGCCAGCAGCCAAGATAAGCGAGCAGGGGGCATCTATGGCTACACCTTC CASSQDKRAGGIYGYTF
. TRBJ2-5 . TRBV6-5 TGTGCCAGCAGTTACCGCGCAGGTTGTCAAGAGACCCAGTACTTC CASSYRAGCQETQYF
. TRBJ1-5 . TRBV28 TGTGCCAGCAGTGAAAACAGGTTTGGCAATCAGCCCCAGCATTTT CASSENRFGNQPQHF
. TRBJ2-7 TRBD2 TRBV12-5 TGTGCTAGTGGTTTGATGCGTAGCGGGGGGCTCTCCTACGAGCAGTACTTC CASGLMRSGGLSYEQYF
. TRBJ2-1 . TRBV5-6 TGTGCCAGCAGCCCCGACCGCGGTGAGAGGCGGTACAATGAGCAGTTCTTC CASSPDRGERRYNEQFF
. TRBJ2-7 TRBD2 TRBV4-1 TGCGCCAGCAGCCAAGACGCGACTAGCCCTTCCTACGAGCAGTACTTC CASSQDATSPSYEQYF
once TRBJ2-7 TRBD1 TRBV6-1 TGTGCCAGCAGTGGTCCTAAACAGGGGGCCTACGAGCAGTACTTC CASSGPKQGAYEQYF
once TRBJ2-7 TRBD1 TRBV5-1 TGCGCCAGCAGCTCCTTCGGACAGGTCGAGCAGTACTTC CASSSFGQVEQYF
. TRBJ2-1 . TRBV30 TGTGCCTGGATCCTAGACGGGAAGAATGAGCAGTTCTTC CAWILDGKNEQFF
. TRBJ1-5 TRBD1 TRBV9 TGTGCCAGCAGCTTAAAAGGGGGACAGGGGGCTGGTCAGCCCCAGCATTTT CASSLKGGQGAGQPQHF
. TRBJ1-2 . TRBV10-3 TGTGCCATCAGTGAGCCCCCGTCCAGGGAGGTCGTCTTTTTGAGTGGCTACACCTTC CAISEPPSREVVFLSGYTF
. TRBJ2-2 . TRBV2 TGTGCCAGCAGTGAAGTCCCGGTTCGCCCACGCAGGGGCACCGGGGAGCTGTTTTTT CASSEVPVRPRRGTGELFF
. TRBJ1-1 . TRBV13 TGTGCCAGCAGCTTAGCCACCGAACGACAGGCTTTCTTT CASSLATERQAFF
once TRBJ2-3 . TRBV4-2 TGTGCCAGCAGCCAAGATCGGGCGCAGTATTTT CASSQDRAQYF
. TRBJ2-5 . TRBV5-6 TGTGCCAGCAGCTTGCAGCAAGAGACCCAGTACTTC CASSLQQETQYF
. TRBJ2-3 TRBD2 TRBV9 TGTGCCAGCAGCGTAGAAGCGGGGGCCCCAGATACGCAGTATTTT CASSVEAGAPDTQYF
. TRBJ1-6 TRBD1 TRBV28 TGTGCCAGCAGTTTATTGACAGGGGATTTTCCCCTCCACTTT CASSLLTGDFPLHF
once TRBJ2-7 TRBD1 TRBV7-9 TGTGCCAGCAGCCCGCCCACGGCAGGGGGTTACGAGCAGTACTTC CASSPPTAGGYEQYF
. TRBJ1-1 . TRBV13 TGTGCCAGCAGCTTCGAAACAGGGATGGTGGAAGCTTTCTTT CASSFETGMVEAFF
. TRBJ2-7 TRBD2 TRBV9 TGTGCCAGCAGCGTAGGACTAGCGGGGTTCTACGAGCAGTACTTC CASSVGLAGFYEQYF
. TRBJ1-5 . TRBV5-1 TGCGCCAGCAGCGTACAACCACGTCAGCCCCAGCATTTT CASSVQPRQPQHF
. TRBJ2-5 TRBD1 TRBV4-1 TGCGCCAGCAGGGATCGGGACAGAGAAGAGACCCAGTACTTC CASRDRDREETQYF
. TRBJ2-1 TRBD1 TRBV28 TGTGCCAGCAGCGGCGGACAGGGTCTCTACAATGAGCAGTTCTTC CASSGGQGLYNEQFF
. TRBJ1-1 . TRBV7-6 TGTGCCAGCAGCTTAGAAGGATTCCGGGGGTCGAACACTGAAGCTTTCTTT CASSLEGFRGSNTEAFF
. TRBJ2-1 TRBD1 TRBV19 TGTGCCAGTAGAGGTCCGGGACAGGGTTCCTACAATGAGCAGTTCTTC CASRGPGQGSYNEQFF
. TRBJ2-5 . TRBV30 TGTGCCTGGAGTGTAGTGGAGGGAGAAGAGACCCAGTACTTC CAWSVVEGEETQYF
. TRBJ1-5 TRBD1 TRBV5-1 TGCGCCAGCAGCTTGGGACAGGGAACCAATCAGCCCCAGCATTTT CASSLGQGTNQPQHF
. TRBJ2-4 . TRBV4-1 TGCGCCAGCAGCCTGGAGACAGGTCTAGCCAAAAACATTCAGTACTTC CASSLETGLAKNIQYF
. TRBJ1-5 TRBD1 TRBV6-1 TGTGCCAGCAGTGCGGTTCACGACAGGGGTGGCCCTTATAGCAATCAGCCCCAGCATTTT CASSAVHDRGGPYSNQPQHF
. TRBJ1-5 . TRBV4-3 TGCGCCAGCAGCCAAGATGAAGCGGCCAGGAGGCCCCAGCATTTT CASSQDEAARRPQHF
. TRBJ2-3 . TRBV6-6 TGTGCCAGCAGTTACTCTACACACCCCCGCCCAGATACGCAGTATTTT CASSYSTHPRPDTQYF
. TRBJ2-3 TRBD2 TRBV4-1 TGCGCCAGCAGCCAAGCGGCTCGGACTAGCGGGACCACAGATACGCAGTATTTT CASSQAARTSGTTDTQYF
. TRBJ1-2 . TRBV5-4 TGTGCCAGCAGCTCCCAGGGGCCCTTTAACTATGGCTACACCTTC CASSSQGPFNYGYTF
. TRBJ2-1 . TRBV27 TGTGCCAGCAGTTTCGCCATACCGACAGCACCTCCTGAGATCTACAATGAGCAGTTCTTC CASSFAIPTAPPEIYNEQFF
once TRBJ1-6 . TRBV27 TGTGCCAGCAGCCTCCCAAAGCGGAATTCACCCCTCCACTTT CASSLPKRNSPLHF
. TRBJ1-6 . TRBV27 TGTGCCAGCGGTCGGACAGTTCTTAATTCACCCCTCCACTTT CASGRTVLNSPLHF
. TRBJ1-2 TRBD1 TRBV4-1 TGCGCCAGCAGCCAAGCTGGACAGGGACCCTATGGCTACACCTTC CASSQAGQGPYGYTF
. TRBJ1-4 TRBD1 TRBV19 TGTGCCAGTAGTATTAGGACAGGGAGGTTGGAAAAACTGTTTTTT CASSIRTGRLEKLFF
. TRBJ1-1 . TRBV6-1 TGTGCCAGCAGTGGGAGGGGATGGCGCGGGGACACTGAAGCTTTCTTT CASSGRGWRGDTEAFF
. TRBJ1-2 . TRBV4-3 TGCGCCAGCAGCCAAGATCTCGGGGTTACCAGCTTCCGCTACACCTTC CASSQDLGVTSFRYTF
. TRBJ2-2 TRBD2 TRBV2 TGTGCCAGCAGTGAAGTTCCAGCGGGGGGGTACACCGGGGAGCTGTTTTTT CASSEVPAGGYTGELFF
. TRBJ1-2 TRBD1 TRBV19 TGTGCCAGTAGTATACAGGGGGTTGGTGGCTACACCTTC CASSIQGVGGYTF
. TRBJ1-2 . TRBV5-1 TGCGCCAGCAGCTTGGGTTCCGGTCGGGTCCGCGGCTATGGCTACACCTTC CASSLGSGRVRGYGYTF